The 23 T cell receptor beta chains in this list originate from one sample, sequenced in a study of blood T cells in healthy people across ages. PCR was performed a second time for 7 to 11 cycles using a sample-barcoded 5' primer and a J-beta primer mix. TCRdb analysed the 5' RACE reads with MiXCR anew, one entry per CDR3 protein. The sample lists about 650,000 distinct CDR3 sequences; approximately 31% were seen once. The source material was blood. The receptors stem from an elderly woman in good health.

In this sample, this clonotype turned up many times. This sequence joins TRBV3-1 and TRBJ2-3, with 9 bases lining up with TRBD2. This CDR3 is built from 16 residues. Germline trimming cut 0 bases from V and 5 bases from J; bases unmatched to any gene: 6. Germline-derived CDR1 and CDR2 are LGHDT and YNNKEL (reference sequence). As DNA, the CDR3 is TGTGCCAGCAGCCAAGAGGTAGCGGGGGCGAAAGATACGCAGTATTTT. Translated, it gives CASSQEVAGAKDTQYF.

The V and J genes are TRBV13 and TRBJ2-1; D gene unclear. Trimming cost V 4 bases and J 6 bases, with 13 bases left between them. The CDR3 loop spans 14 amino acids. In germline, CDR1 is PRHDT, CDR2 FYEKMQ (reference sequence). The CDR3 bases are TGTGCCAGCAGCTCATACGCGGCCCTCAATGAGCAGTTCTTC. It codes for CASSSYAALNEQFF. Supplemented by reference TRBV13 and TRBJ2-1, the full variable domain reads AAGVIQSPRHLIKEKRETATLKCYPIPRHDTVYWYQQGPGQDPQFLISFYEKMQSDKGSIPDRFSAQQFSDYHSELNMSSLELGDSALYFCASSSYAALNEQFFGPGTRLTVL.

This CDR3 reads CASSSDADTEAFF. For the CDR3, the DNA is TGTGCCAGCAGCTCGGACGCGGACACTGAAGCTTTCTTT. V and J are TRBV6-6 and TRBJ1-1, with no clear D. This CDR3 has 13 residues. Germline V gives CDR1 MNHNY, CDR2 SVGAGI (reference sequence). Trimming pared 6 bases from V and 3 bases from J, leaving 11 bases between.

This clonotype was counted ten times or more. The chain employs TRBV15 and TRBJ2-7; maybe TRBD1 (6 bases). In germline, CDR1 is LNHNV, CDR2 YYDKDF (reference sequence). V was cut by 2 bases and J by 2 bases, with 7 bases left in between. The CDR3 extends over 13 amino acids. The CDR3 reads CATSRPGAYEQYF. CDR3 DNA: TGTGCCACCAGCAGACCAGGGGCCTACGAGCAGTACTTC.

This clonotype showed up many times. The chain joins TRBV5-1 to TRBJ2-1; 9 bases align to TRBD1. V trimming: 3 bases; J trimming: 2 bases; junction bases outside the gene matches: 3. The CDR3 consists of 15 residues. Germline-derived CDR1 and CDR2 are SGHRS and YFSETQ. The CDR3 DNA is TGCGCCAGCAGCTGGGACAGGGTCCCCTACAATGAGCAGTTCTTC. Translated: CASSWDRVPYNEQFF.

The chain couples TRBV7-3 to TRBJ1-1; D is ambiguous. This CDR3 has 13 amino acids. The V gene lost 5 bases and the J gene lost 7 bases, with 14 bases spanning the gap. Germline lookup yields CDR1 SGHTA and CDR2 FQGTGA. The CDR3 nucleotides read TGTGCCAGCAGCCCTCCGGGTAGTATTGAAGCTTTCTTT. Amino acid sequence: CASSPPGSIEAFF.

The chain links TRBV5-6 to TRBJ1-2, with D possibly TRBD1 on 6 matching bases. This CDR3 is 13 amino acids long. Germline CDR1 reads SGHDT; CDR2 reads YYEEEE. V lost 0 bases and J lost 8, with 11 bases in between. The CDR3 loop reads CASSLDRAGGYTF. DNA for the CDR3: TGTGCCAGCAGCTTGGACAGGGCAGGAGGCTACACCTTC.

The chain recombines TRBV3-1 with TRBJ1-6; D is unresolved. Germline CDR1 LGHDT, CDR2 YNNKEL (reference sequence). The CDR3 sequence is 14 residues long. V was shortened by 1 base and J by 13 bases, with 14 bases between the two germline ends. The CDR3, as DNA: TGTGCCAGCAGCCAAGCGGAGGGCGGAGCGCCCCTCCACTTT. This gives the protein CASSQAEGGAPLHF.

This clonotype was seen at least ten times. This chain joins TRBV11-1 and TRBJ2-3; TRBD2 might be the D (6 bases). Germline V gene sequence: CDR1 SGHAT, CDR2 FQDESV (reference sequence). The CDR3 sequence is 15 residues long. The germline V and J ends were trimmed by 4 bases and 2 bases, with 13 bases remaining between them. For the CDR3, the DNA is TGTGCCAGCAGCTCGCCGGGACTTTACACAGATACGCAGTATTTT. Translating it yields CASSSPGLYTDTQYF.

This rearrangement joins TRBV27 to TRBJ1-2; TRBD1 is a possible D gene (5 bases). This CDR3 contains 19 residues. Germline loops: CDR1 MNHEY, CDR2 SMNVEV (reference sequence). Trimming removed 1 base from V and 4 bases from J, with 25 bases in between. CDR3: CASSLWVGSRRGSAYGYTF. DNA for the CDR3: TGTGCCAGCAGTTTATGGGTCGGCAGTCGAAGGGGCTCGGCCTATGGCTACACCTTC.

The V call is TRBV6-5, the J call TRBJ1-6; no clear D. Germline loops: CDR1 MNHEY, CDR2 SVGAGI. The CDR3 consists of 13 residues. V was clipped by 6 bases and J by 7 bases, with 10 bases between them. The DNA for the CDR3 is TGTGCCAGCAGCCTAAGAAAGAATTCACCCCTCCACTTT. Its protein product is CASSLRKNSPLHF.

In its sample, this clonotype was seen many times. This sequence joins TRBV7-2 and TRBJ2-4; the match to TRBD2 covers 10 bases. Germline assignment: CDR1 SGHTA and CDR2 FQGNSA. V lost 0 bases, J lost 4 bases, and 0 bases stayed unmatched. This CDR3 is 15 amino acids long. The CDR3 region has the DNA TGTGCCAGCAGCTTAGCTAGCGGGGGGAAAAACATTCAGTACTTC. Its protein is CASSLASGGKNIQYF.

This clonotype has a single count. A read error may produce the germline difference seen at one junction end. CDR3 sequence: CASSSLVLVGGQNGQFF. The DNA for the CDR3 is TGTGCCAGCAGCTCCCTGGTCCTAGTGGGGGGGCAGAATGGGCAGTTCTTC. The chain recombines TRBV7-2 with TRBJ2-1; the D gene is possibly TRBD2 (7 bases). The CDR3 extends over 17 amino acids. Germline V CDR1 and CDR2: SGHTA, FQGNSA. Full variable domain (missing parts from reference TRBV7-2 and TRBJ2-1): GAGVSQSPSNKVTEKGKDVELRCDPISGHTALYWYRQSLGQGLEFLIYFQGNSAPDKSGLPSDRFSAERTGGSVSTLTIQRTQQEDSAVYLCASSSLVLVGGQNGQFFGPGTRLTVL.

This clonotype was seen repeatedly, ten times or more. The V call is TRBV6-5, the J call TRBJ2-7; TRBD1 matches 10 bases. V gave up 5 bases and J gave up 6 bases; unmatched junction bases: 10. The CDR3 totals 15 residues. Germline loops: CDR1 MNHEY, CDR2 SVGAGI. The DNA of the CDR3 is TGTGCCAGCAGTAGACAGGGGGCCCAAAAGCGCGAGCAGTACTTC. This translates into CASSRQGAQKREQYF.

This clonotype was picked up a small number of times. This clone may be a read error of a much larger clone one base away. Because the CDR3 is missing its conserved closing phenylalanine or tryptophan, this is likely a read error. The V and J genes are TRBV6-5 and TRBJ2-5; perhaps TRBD2 as D (6 bases). V lost 6 bases and J lost 11, with 16 bases in between. Germline CDR1 MNHEY, CDR2 SVGAGI. The CDR3 totals 12 residues. As DNA, the CDR3 is TGTGCCAGCAGGTCCGGGCTCCGGGAGCAGTACTTA. Protein: CASRSGLREQYL.

The J gene is TRBJ2-5, the V gene TRBV7-2, with 9 nucleotides matching TRBD2. The J call is doubtful: the DNA matches TRBJ2-7 better. In germline, CDR1 is SGHTA, CDR2 FQGNSA. CDR3 length equals 14 residues. The CDR3 is CASSLSASGNEQYF. DNA of the CDR3: TGTGCCAGCAGCTTATCCGCTAGCGGGAACGAGCAGTACTTC.

The chain links TRBV12-3 or TRBV12-4 to TRBJ2-1, with TRBD2 matching 7 bases. Unmatched junction bases numbered 8, after V lost 5 bases and J lost 7 bases. This CDR3 region has 14 residues. The CDR3 here is CASSAPGLTNEQFF. The DNA for the CDR3 is TGTGCCAGCAGTGCCCCGGGACTAACTAATGAGCAGTTCTTC.

This clonotype showed up many times. The V call is TRBV7-9, the J call TRBJ2-1, with D perhaps being TRBD1 or TRBD2 (6 bases each). The CDR3 has 14 residues. Trimming cost V 8 bases and J 6 bases, with 17 bases left between them. The germline V gene has CDR1 SEHNR and CDR2 FQNEAQ (reference sequence). The CDR3 here is CASPRGGGGNEQFF. DNA for the CDR3: TGTGCCAGCCCGAGAGGGGGAGGTGGCAATGAGCAGTTCTTC.

This clonotype was detected ten times or more. The chain is built from TRBV9 and TRBJ1-1; 10 nucleotides agree with TRBD1. V was clipped by 4 bases and J by 8 bases; unmatched bases: 14. Germline-derived CDR1 and CDR2 are SGDLS and YYNGEE. The CDR3 has 16 amino acids. This CDR3 is CASSPTVGGQGIEAFF. CDR3 coding DNA: TGTGCCAGCAGCCCCACAGTGGGGGGACAGGGGATAGAAGCTTTCTTT.

This clonotype was seen more than once but under ten times. The chain links TRBV9 to TRBJ2-2, with D maybe TRBD2 (5 bases). Trimming cost V 4 bases and J 6 bases, with 13 bases left between them. The CDR3 runs 14 residues. Germline CDR1 is SGDLS and CDR2 is YYNGEE. CDR3 sequence: CASSLGLGAGELFF. CDR3 in DNA: TGTGCCAGCAGCCTAGGACTTGGCGCCGGGGAGCTGTTTTTT.

In its sample, this clonotype was seen many times. CDR3 protein: CASSPIQGSGYGYTF. CDR3 sequence (DNA): TGCGCCAGCAGCCCCATACAGGGTTCCGGCTATGGCTACACCTTC. The chain joins TRBV5-1 to TRBJ1-2, with a tentative D call TRBD1 (6 bases). The CDR3 totals 15 residues. V lost 4 bases and J 4 bases, leaving 17 bases between the germline ends. Germline V CDR1 and CDR2: SGHRS, YFSETQ.

This clonotype came up a few times. This clone may be a read error of a much larger clone one base away. This chain links TRBV3-1 with TRBJ2-4; the D gene is possibly TRBD2 (5 bases). V was clipped by 0 bases and J by 13 bases, with 19 bases between them. Germline V CDR1 and CDR2: LGHDT, YNNKEL (reference sequence). The CDR3 is made up of 15 amino acids. CDR3 coding DNA: TGTGCCAGCAGCCAAGATCTTACAGACCGACGAGGGCAGTACTTC. Amino acid sequence: CASSQDLTDRRGQYF.

The sample holds many counts of this clonotype. Mismatch with germline at one junction end may stem from a read error. The chain couples TRBV7-8 to TRBJ2-1; 8 nucleotides match TRBD1. Germline CDR1 is SGHVS and CDR2 is FQNEAQ. The CDR3 length is 15 residues. The CDR3 bases are TGTGCCAGCAGCTTCGGACAGGGTTGGTACAATAAGCAGTTCTTC. Translated: CASSFGQGWYNKQFF. The full variable domain, in which reference TRBV7-8 and TRBJ2-1 provide the parts outside the CDR3, is GAGVSQSPRYKVAKRGQDVALRCDPISGHVSLFWYQQALGQGPEFLTYFQNEAQLDKSGLPSDRFFAERPEGSVSTLKIQRTQQEDSAVYLCASSFGQGWYNKQFFGPGTRLTVL.